This T cell receptor beta chain was sequenced during a study of shared clonotypes between healthy human individuals. Across the study: Each donor had three CD4 naive, three CD4 memory, two CD8 naive and one CD8 memory plate. Points from the study as a whole: Genetic and exposure-history diversity was limited by the few donors. Shared clonotypes: about 4.6% naive CD4, roughly 3.5% naive CD8, less than 2.5% memory CD4, about 0.4% memory CD8.

A word on this clone: Its antigen is unidentified.

Researchers divided each subset's genomic DNA evenly across several immunoSEQ plates. Clones were read by immunoSEQ multiplex PCR, and TCRdb kept only the in-frame ones, dropping some. The sample has approximately 340,000 clones, 73% seen once. The CDR3 has 16 residues. Germline CDR1 reads LNHDA; CDR2 reads SQIVND (reference sequence). The V and J ends lost 7 bases and 1 base respectively, with 17 bases between them. The genes are TRBV19 and TRBJ1-5; D may be TRBD1 (6 bases). The clonotype was recovered from a man aged 25 to 40 in good health. The specimen was memory CD4+ T cells sorted from blood. Subset indicated: CD45RA-negative fraction. This CDR3 reads CASMSQQGRSNQPQHF. CDR3 bases: TGTGCCAGTATGTCCCAACAGGGTCGGAGCAATCAGCCCCAGCATTTT.